The following is a T cell receptor (beta chain) sequence with its context. This entry belongs to a study of CD8+ T cells in alopecia areata. Study-level information: The share of scalp area affected provided the severity score for treated patients.

Treatment: oral pan-JAK inhibitor, 5-10 mg twice daily. Investigators sorted PBMCs to obtain both CD4+ and CD8+ T cells. TCR sequencing used cDNA made by reverse transcription of extracted RNA. The repertoire was sequenced with immunoSEQ multiplex PCR; TCRdb's copy has only in-frame clones and lacks some. This sample has roughly 190,000 clones, with roughly 70% found just once. The CDR3 contains 16 residues. Germline V gene sequence: CDR1 MNHNY, CDR2 SVGAGI (reference sequence). V lost 8 bases and J lost 0; bases outside the gene matches: 11. The sequenced sample was CD4+ T cells sorted from blood, obtained around week 50, from a patient treated with tofacitinib. The V gene is TRBV6-6, the J gene TRBJ2-7, with 9 bases lining up with TRBD1. The receptor was isolated from a human donor with alopecia areata. CDR3 coding DNA: TGTGCCAGCTGTCTACAGGGGGCGAGGAGCTCCTACGAGCAGTACTTC. Translation: CASCLQGARSSYEQYF.